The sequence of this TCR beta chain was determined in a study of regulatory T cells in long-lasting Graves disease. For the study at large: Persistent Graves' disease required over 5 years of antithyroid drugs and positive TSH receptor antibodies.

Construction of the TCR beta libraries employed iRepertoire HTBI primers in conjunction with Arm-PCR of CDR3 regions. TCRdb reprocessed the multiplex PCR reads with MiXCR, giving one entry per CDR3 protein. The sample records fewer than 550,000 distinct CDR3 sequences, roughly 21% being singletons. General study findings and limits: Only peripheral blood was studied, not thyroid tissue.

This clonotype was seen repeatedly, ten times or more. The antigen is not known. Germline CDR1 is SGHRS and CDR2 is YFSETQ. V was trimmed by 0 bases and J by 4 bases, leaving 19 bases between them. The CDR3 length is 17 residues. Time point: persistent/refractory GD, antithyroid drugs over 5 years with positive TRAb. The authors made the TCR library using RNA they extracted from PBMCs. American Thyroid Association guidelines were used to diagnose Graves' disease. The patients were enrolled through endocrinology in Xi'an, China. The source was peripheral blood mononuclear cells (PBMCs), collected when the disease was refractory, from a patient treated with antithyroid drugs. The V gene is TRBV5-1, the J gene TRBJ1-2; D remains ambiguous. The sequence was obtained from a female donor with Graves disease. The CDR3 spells CASSLEPANAHVYGYTF. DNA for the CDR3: TGCGCCAGCAGCTTGGAGCCAGCCAACGCGCACGTCTATGGCTACACCTTC.